The T cell receptor beta chain under discussion was sequenced for a study of PD-1 blockade in classical Hodgkin lymphoma. Study background: The nivolumab dose that patients received was 3 mg/kg, given intravenously every 2 weeks. Broader study findings: Diversity in CD4+ TCRs, unlike that measured in CD8+ TCRs, had risen significantly by C4D1.

Concerning this clone itself: Its specificity is not known.

TCRdb's table, derived via immunoSEQ multiplex PCR, lists solely in-frame clones and lacks some. The data contain more than 30,000 clones, about 90% of them singletons. Brentuximab vedotin exposure varied among the patients, all of whom had relapsed after autologous stem cell transplantation. V lost 1 base, J lost 7 bases, and 15 bases lay in between. The CDR3 spans 15 residues. Germline loops: CDR1 SGHRS, CDR2 YFSETQ. This chain links TRBV5-1 with TRBJ2-1, with D perhaps TRBD2 (5 bases). This specimen consisted of peripheral blood mononuclear cells (PBMCs), obtained before the second cycle of nivolumab. The receptor was derived from a human donor with classical Hodgkin lymphoma. The CDR3 reads CASSLPRTSLNEQFF. Here the CDR3 DNA reads TGCGCCAGCAGCTTGCCTAGGACTTCGTTAAATGAGCAGTTCTTC.